What follows are 20 T cell receptor beta chains derived from one specimen sequenced in a study of molecular identifiers for immune sequencing clone quantification. From the PCR reads, TCRdb called clonotypes with MiXCR, one entry per CDR3 protein. The repertoire holds about 640,000 distinct CDR3 sequences, with roughly 21% as singletons. Sample: naive CD8+ T cells from blood, with Jurkat cell RNA spiked in. Regarding subset: FACS-sorted CD8+CD4-CCR7+CD45RA+ naive T cells. The receptors stem from a human donor in good health. Some libraries in this study had Jurkat cell RNA spiked in.

There are a few counts of this clonotype. This chain uses TRBV5-6 with TRBJ2-5, with 7 nucleotides matching TRBD1. Trimming cost V 3 bases and J 5 bases; bases outside gene matches: 13. This CDR3 contains 16 residues. Per the germline V gene, CDR1 is SGHDT and CDR2 is YYEEEE. CDR3 loop: CASSSALDRESETQYF. DNA of the CDR3: TGTGCCAGCAGCTCGGCCCTAGACAGGGAGTCGGAGACCCAGTACTTC.

This clonotype appeared many times. V and J are TRBV7-9 and TRBJ2-7, with D possibly being TRBD1 (5 bases). Per germline, CDR1 SEHNR and CDR2 FQNEAQ (reference sequence). The CDR3 sequence is 15 residues long. Trimming left V 2 bases short and J 0 bases short, with 11 bases between. In DNA, the CDR3 is TGTGCCAGCAGCTTACCTCAGGGATACTCCTACGAGCAGTACTTC. This translates into CASSLPQGYSYEQYF.

As to this clonotype: Since a much larger clone is just one base distant, this may be a read error. This chain joins TRBV3-1 and TRBJ1-2, with no clear D. Deletions cut 4 bases from V and 4 bases from J, with 19 bases between. The CDR3 is 16 residues long. Germline CDR1 LGHDT, CDR2 YNNKEL (reference sequence). The CDR3 sequence: CASSRTERRRSYGYTF. The CDR3 DNA is TGTGCCAGCAGCCGGACGGAAAGGCGGCGGTCCTATGGCTACACCTTC.

The rearrangement joins TRBV12-3 or TRBV12-4 to TRBJ1-4, with a possible D match to TRBD1 (6 bases). V lost 6 bases to trimming and J lost 8 bases, with 13 bases between them. This CDR3 is 13 amino acids long. This chain's CDR3 is CASRGAGEEKLFF. The CDR3 DNA sequence: TGTGCCAGCAGGGGCGCAGGGGAGGAAAAACTGTTTTTT.

This clonotype was counted ten times or more. The rearrangement links TRBV29-1 to TRBJ2-2; 7 bases map to TRBD1. With 4 bases clipped from V and 4 bases from J, the junction kept 18 bases outside the gene matches. CDR1 and CDR2 (germline): SQVTM, ANQGSEA. CDR3 length: 18 amino acids. The CDR3 DNA reads as TGCAGCGTTGCTTTAACAGGGGAGATCCAACTCCGCACCGGGGAGCTGTTTTTT. This encodes CSVALTGEIQLRTGELFF.

Notes on this clonotype: A read error is possible here, since a much larger clone lies one base away. J is TRBJ1-2 and V is TRBV4-1; weak D call: TRBD1 (5 bases). The germline V gene encodes CDR1 MGHRA and CDR2 YSYEKL. This CDR3 comprises 15 residues. The CDR3 DNA is TGCGCCGGCAGCCAACTAACAGGAACTAACTATGGCTACACCTTC. It translates to CAGSQLTGTNYGYTF.

V and J are TRBV12-3 or TRBV12-4 and TRBJ1-4; the D gene is possibly TRBD1 (5 bases). The CDR3 has 16 amino acids. With 3 bases removed from V and 12 bases from J, the gap between germline ends came to 23 bases. CDR3 bases: TGTGCCAGCAGTTTTTTGGGTAGGGGCGGTGGGGAAGAACTGTTTTTT. Amino acids: CASSFLGRGGGEELFF.

The chain employs TRBV5-4 and TRBJ2-5, with 7 bases identical to TRBD1. CDR1 is SGHNT and CDR2 is YYREEE in the germline V gene (reference sequence). CDR3 length equals 15 residues. With V trimmed by 4 bases and J by 3 bases, 9 bases remained unmatched. The CDR3 loop reads CASSRTGTAKETQYF. The DNA of the CDR3 is TGTGCCAGCAGCAGAACCGGGACAGCAAAAGAGACCCAGTACTTC.

Regarding this clonotype: The conserved phenylalanine or tryptophan is not found at the CDR3 terminus, so this likely reflects a read error. CDR3 region: CSAPERGTDTQYL. The CDR3 coding sequence is TGCAGTGCTCCCGAGAGGGGCACAGATACGCAGTATTTG. The chain uses TRBV20-1 and TRBJ2-3; tentative D call: TRBD2 (5 bases). The CDR3 sequence is 13 residues long. Trimming cost V 5 bases and J 1 base, with 10 bases left between them. Germline loops: CDR1 DFQATT, CDR2 SNEGSKA (reference sequence).

The CDR3 DNA sequence: TGTGCCAGCAGCTTAGCGGATTATAATTCACCCCTCCACTTT. It encodes CASSLADYNSPLHF. The chain recombines TRBV7-9 with TRBJ1-6; no clear D gene. The germline CDR1 and CDR2 sequences are SEHNR and FQNEAQ (reference sequence). Trimming removed 0 bases from V and 4 bases from J, with 4 bases in between. The CDR3 has 14 amino acids. Using reference TRBV7-9 and TRBJ1-6 for the parts outside the CDR3, the full variable domain is DTGVSQNPRHKITKRGQNVTFRCDPISEHNRLYWYRQTLGQGPEFLTYFQNEAQLEKSRLLSDRFSAERPKGSFSTLEIQRTEQGDSAMYLCASSLADYNSPLHFGNGTRLTVT.

In the case of this clonotype: A much larger clone differs from this one at a single base, so this may be a read error. The CDR3 end shows no conserved phenylalanine or tryptophan, and so a read error is likely. The chain is built from TRBV5-3 and TRBJ2-3, with D possibly matching TRBD2 (7 bases). TRBV5-3 is annotated as an ORF whose role is uncertain. The CDR3 runs 15 residues. The CDR3 sequence: CASSSAGAGTDTQYS. The CDR3 bases are TGTGCCAGCAGCTCGGCGGGGGCCGGCACAGATACGCAGTATTCT.

This clonotype was seen ten or more times. The rearrangement links TRBV5-6 to TRBJ1-2, with a possible D match to TRBD1 (6 bases). This CDR3 comprises 13 residues. Germline-derived CDR1 and CDR2 are SGHDT and YYEEEE. V gave up 3 bases and J gave up 4 bases, with 10 bases separating them. The CDR3 region is CASSYGQIYGYTF. In nucleotides, the CDR3 is TGTGCCAGCAGCTATGGACAGATCTATGGCTACACCTTC. Drawing the rest from reference TRBV5-6 and TRBJ1-2, the complete variable domain is DAGVTQSPTHLIKTRGQQVTLRCSPKSGHDTVSWYQQALGQGPQFIFQYYEEEERQRGNFPDRFSGHQFPNYSSELNVNALLLGDSALYLCASSYGQIYGYTFGSGTRLTVV.

Many counts were recorded for this clonotype. The chain joins TRBV5-1 to TRBJ2-5; TRBD1 agrees at 8 bases. V lost 0 bases and J lost 0; bases outside the gene matches: 13. CDR3 size: 19 residues. Germline V gives CDR1 SGHRS, CDR2 YFSETQ. In nucleotides, the CDR3 is TGCGCCAGCAGCTTGGCCCCTCGTGAATGGACAGGGCACCAAGAGACCCAGTACTTC. The encoded protein is CASSLAPREWTGHQETQYF.

This clonotype was found many times. Here the CDR3 DNA reads TGTGCCAGCAGCTTGGTTCTGGGAGGTATGGAAGCTTTCTTT. Translating it yields CASSLVLGGMEAFF. The chain joins TRBV7-9 to TRBJ1-1; the D is unclear. The CDR3 consists of 14 residues. Trimming shortened V by 3 bases and J by 8 bases, and 16 bases separated the two germline ends. In germline, CDR1 is SEHNR, CDR2 FQNEAQ (reference sequence).

To note about this clonotype: Given a much more abundant clone one base away, this may be a read error. The conserved phenylalanine or tryptophan normally closing the CDR3 is absent here, so this likely arose from a read error. This sequence joins TRBV20-1 and TRBJ2-5, with unresolved D. Germline V lookup: CDR1 DFQATT, CDR2 SNEGSKA (reference sequence). The CDR3 is 13 residues long. Trimming removed 0 bases from V and 3 bases from J, with 8 bases in between. Here the CDR3 reads CSARDPRKETQYL. The CDR3 bases are TGCAGTGCTAGAGATCCTAGGAAAGAGACCCAGTACCTC.

In this sample, this clonotype turned up many times. The rearrangement uses TRBV4-2 and TRBJ2-3, with 12 bases fitting TRBD2. Germline trimming cut 4 bases from V and 3 bases from J; bases unmatched to any gene: 8. The CDR3 is made up of 17 amino acids. Germline-derived CDR1 and CDR2 are LGHNA and YNFKEQ. Here the CDR3 reads CASSLPTSGSVTDTQYF. CDR3 DNA sequence: TGTGCCAGCAGCCTTCCGACTAGCGGGAGTGTTACAGATACGCAGTATTTT.

A word on this clonotype: One end of the junction is discordant with germline, which a read error may explain. This chain connects TRBV30 to TRBJ2-7; the D gene is possibly TRBD1 (5 bases). This CDR3 region has 13 residues. In germline, CDR1 is GTSNPN, CDR2 SVGIG (reference sequence). The DNA of the CDR3 is TGTGCCTGGAGTGTAGACAGCGAAAACGAGCAGTGCTTC. It encodes CAWSVDSENEQCF.

This clonotype was observed at least ten times. V and J are TRBV6-2 or TRBV6-3 and TRBJ2-7; the D gene is possibly TRBD2 (6 bases). Germline V gives CDR1 MNHEY, CDR2 SVGEGT. V was shortened by 4 bases and J by 6 bases, with 13 bases between the two germline ends. CDR3 length: 13 residues. CDR3 bases: TGTGCCAGCAGTTCCGGGGGAAGGACCGAGCAGTACTTC. Translating it yields CASSSGGRTEQYF.

V and J are TRBV6-2 or TRBV6-3 and TRBJ2-7, with TRBD2 matching over 9 bases. There are 16 residues in the CDR3. J gave up 3 bases and V 0 bases, and 6 bases lay outside the gene matches. Germline lookup yields CDR1 MNHEY and CDR2 SVGEGT. The CDR3, as DNA: TGTGCCAGCAGTTACTCGCGACAGCGGGGGGACTACGAGCAGTACTTC. Translation: CASSYSRQRGDYEQYF.

This rearrangement joins TRBV20-1 to TRBJ2-7; TRBD2 agrees at 10 bases. CDR1 is DFQATT, CDR2 SNEGSKA, per germline (reference sequence). V dropped 2 bases and J dropped 2; count of bases not matched to a gene: 6. The CDR3 totals 15 residues. DNA of the CDR3: TGCAGTGCTAGACTAGCGGGGGCCCTTACCTACGAGCAGTACTTC. Translation: CSARLAGALTYEQYF.